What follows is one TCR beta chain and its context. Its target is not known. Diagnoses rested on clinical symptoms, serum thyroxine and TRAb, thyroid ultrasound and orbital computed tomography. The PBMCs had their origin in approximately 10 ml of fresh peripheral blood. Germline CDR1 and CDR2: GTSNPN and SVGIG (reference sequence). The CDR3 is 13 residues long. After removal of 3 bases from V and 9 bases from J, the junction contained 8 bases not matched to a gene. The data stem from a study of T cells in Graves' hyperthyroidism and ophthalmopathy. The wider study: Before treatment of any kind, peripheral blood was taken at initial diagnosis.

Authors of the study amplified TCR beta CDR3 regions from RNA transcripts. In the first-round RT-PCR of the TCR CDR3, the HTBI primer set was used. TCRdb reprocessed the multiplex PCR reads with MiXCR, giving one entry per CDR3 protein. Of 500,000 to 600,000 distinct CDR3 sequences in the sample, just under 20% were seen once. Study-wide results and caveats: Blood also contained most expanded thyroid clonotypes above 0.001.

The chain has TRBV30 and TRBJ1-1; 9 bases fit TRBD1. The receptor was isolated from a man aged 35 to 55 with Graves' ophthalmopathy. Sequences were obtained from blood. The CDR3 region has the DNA TGTGCCTGGAGGCACGGGACAGGGACGAAAGCTTTCTTT. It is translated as CAWRHGTGTKAFF.